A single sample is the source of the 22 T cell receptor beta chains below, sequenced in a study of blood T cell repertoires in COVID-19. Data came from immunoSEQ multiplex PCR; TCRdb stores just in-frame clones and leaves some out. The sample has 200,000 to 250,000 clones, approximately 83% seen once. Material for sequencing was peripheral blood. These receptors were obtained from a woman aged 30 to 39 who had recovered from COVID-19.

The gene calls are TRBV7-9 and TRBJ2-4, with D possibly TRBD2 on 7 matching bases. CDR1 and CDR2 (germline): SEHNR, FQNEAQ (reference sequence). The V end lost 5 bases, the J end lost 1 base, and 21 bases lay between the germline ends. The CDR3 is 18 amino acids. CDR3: CASSPFGGGARAKNIQYF. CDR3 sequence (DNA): TGTGCCAGCAGCCCCTTCGGAGGGGGGGCCAGGGCCAAAAACATTCAGTACTTC. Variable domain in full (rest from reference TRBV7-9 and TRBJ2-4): DTGVSQNPRHKITKRGQNVTFRCDPISEHNRLYWYRQTLGQGPEFLTYFQNEAQLEKSRLLSDRFSAERPKGSFSTLEIQRTEQGDSAMYLCASSPFGGGARAKNIQYFGAGTRLSVL.

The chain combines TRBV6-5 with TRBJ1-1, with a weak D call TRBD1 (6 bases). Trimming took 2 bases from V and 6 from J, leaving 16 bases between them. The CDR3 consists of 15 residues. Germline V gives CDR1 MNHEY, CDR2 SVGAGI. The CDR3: CASSYTAGGASEAFF. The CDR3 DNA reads TGTGCCAGCAGTTACACCGCGGGGGGCGCGTCTGAAGCTTTCTTT.

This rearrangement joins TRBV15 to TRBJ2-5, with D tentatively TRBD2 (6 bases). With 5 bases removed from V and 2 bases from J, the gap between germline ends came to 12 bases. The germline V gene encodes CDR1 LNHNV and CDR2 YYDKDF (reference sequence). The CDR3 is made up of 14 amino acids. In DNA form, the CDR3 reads TGTGCCACCAGCCTGCGGAGGGTACAAGAGACCCAGTACTTC. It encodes CATSLRRVQETQYF. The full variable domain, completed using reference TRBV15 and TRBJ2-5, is DAMVIQNPRYQVTQFGKPVTLSCSQTLNHNVMYWYQQKSSQAPKLLFHYYDKDFNNEADTPDNFQSRRPNTSFCFLDIRSPGLGDTAMYLCATSLRRVQETQYFGPGTRLLVL.

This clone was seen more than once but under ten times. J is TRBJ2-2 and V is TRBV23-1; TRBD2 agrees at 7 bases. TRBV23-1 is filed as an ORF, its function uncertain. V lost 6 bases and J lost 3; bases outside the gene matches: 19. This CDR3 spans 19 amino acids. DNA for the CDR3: TGCGCCAGCAGACAAAAAGGGAGCCCGCTTCGGGGGGACACCGGGGAGCTGTTTTTT. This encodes CASRQKGSPLRGDTGELFF.

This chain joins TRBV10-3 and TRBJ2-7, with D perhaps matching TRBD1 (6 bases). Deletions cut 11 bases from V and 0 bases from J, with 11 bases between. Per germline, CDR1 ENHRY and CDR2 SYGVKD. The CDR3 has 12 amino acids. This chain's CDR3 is CALPDSSYEQYF. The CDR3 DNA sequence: TGTGCCCTTCCGGACAGCTCCTACGAGCAGTACTTC.

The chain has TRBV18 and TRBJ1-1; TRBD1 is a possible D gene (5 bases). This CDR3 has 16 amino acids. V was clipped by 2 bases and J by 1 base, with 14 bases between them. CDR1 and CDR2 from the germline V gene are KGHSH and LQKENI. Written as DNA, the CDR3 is TGTGCCAGCTCACCAAGACAGCGAAGTAAGAACACTGAAGCTTTCTTT. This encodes CASSPRQRSKNTEAFF.

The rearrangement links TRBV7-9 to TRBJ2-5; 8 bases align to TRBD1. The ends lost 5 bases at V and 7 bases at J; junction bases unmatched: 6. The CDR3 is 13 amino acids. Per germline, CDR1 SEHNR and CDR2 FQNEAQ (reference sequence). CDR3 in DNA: TGTGCCAGCAGCCTAGGACAGGGAGGGACCCAGTACTTC. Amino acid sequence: CASSLGQGGTQYF.

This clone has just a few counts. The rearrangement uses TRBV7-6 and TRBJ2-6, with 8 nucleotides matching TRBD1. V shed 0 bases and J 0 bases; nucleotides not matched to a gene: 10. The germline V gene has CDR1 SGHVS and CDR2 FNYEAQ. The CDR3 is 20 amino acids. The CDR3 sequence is CASSLAVSGQGRSGANVLTF. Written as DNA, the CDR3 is TGTGCCAGCAGCTTAGCGGTTTCAGGACAGGGCCGCTCTGGGGCCAACGTCCTGACTTTC. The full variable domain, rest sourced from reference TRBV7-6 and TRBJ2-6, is GAGVSQSPRYKVTKRGQDVALRCDPISGHVSLYWYRQALGQGPEFLTYFNYEAQQDKSGLPNDRFSAERPEGSISTLTIQRTEQRDSAMYRCASSLAVSGQGRSGANVLTFGAGSRLTVL.

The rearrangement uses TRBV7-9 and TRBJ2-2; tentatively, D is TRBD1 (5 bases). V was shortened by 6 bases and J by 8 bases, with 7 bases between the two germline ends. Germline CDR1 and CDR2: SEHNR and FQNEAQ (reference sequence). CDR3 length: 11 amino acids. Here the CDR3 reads CASRNRGELFF. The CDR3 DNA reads TGTGCCAGCAGAAACAGGGGGGAGCTGTTTTTT.

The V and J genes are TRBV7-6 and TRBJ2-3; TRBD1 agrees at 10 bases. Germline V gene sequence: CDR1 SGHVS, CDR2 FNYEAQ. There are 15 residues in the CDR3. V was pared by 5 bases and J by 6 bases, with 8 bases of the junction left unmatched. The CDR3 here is CASSPPGQGIDTQYF. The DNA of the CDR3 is TGTGCCAGCAGCCCGCCGGGACAGGGGATCGATACGCAGTATTTT.

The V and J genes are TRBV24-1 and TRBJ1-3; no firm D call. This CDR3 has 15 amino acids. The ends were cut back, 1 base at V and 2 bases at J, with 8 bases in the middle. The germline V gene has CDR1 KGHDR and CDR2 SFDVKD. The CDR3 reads CATSDFSGTGNTIYF. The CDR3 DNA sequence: TGTGCCACCAGTGATTTCTCAGGAACTGGAAACACCATATATTTT.

The CDR3 sequence: CASSLSGGRTGELFF. CDR3 sequence (DNA): TGTGCCAGCAGCCTCAGCGGGGGTAGGACCGGGGAGCTGTTTTTT. The V and J genes are TRBV7-3 and TRBJ2-2; 8 bases map to TRBD2. This CDR3 region has 15 residues. The J segment lost 5 bases and the V segment lost 5 bases, leaving 7 bases of the junction unmatched. Germline V lookup: CDR1 SGHTA, CDR2 FQGTGA.

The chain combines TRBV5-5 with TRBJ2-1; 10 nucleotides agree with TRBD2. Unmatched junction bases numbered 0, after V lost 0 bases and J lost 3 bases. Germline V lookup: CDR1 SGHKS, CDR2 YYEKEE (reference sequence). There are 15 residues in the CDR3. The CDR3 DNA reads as TGTGCCAGCAGCTTGGCTAGCGGGGGCTACAATGAGCAGTTCTTC. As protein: CASSLASGGYNEQFF. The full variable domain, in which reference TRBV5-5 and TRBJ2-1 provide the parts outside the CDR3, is DAGVTQSPTHLIKTRGQQVTLRCSPISGHKSVSWYQQVLGQGPQFIFQYYEKEERGRGNFPDRFSARQFPNYSSELNVNALLLGDSALYLCASSLASGGYNEQFFGPGTRLTVL.

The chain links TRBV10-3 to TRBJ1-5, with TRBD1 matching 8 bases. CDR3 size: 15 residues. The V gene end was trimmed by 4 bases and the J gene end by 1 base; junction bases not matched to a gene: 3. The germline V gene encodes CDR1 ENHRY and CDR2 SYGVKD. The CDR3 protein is CAISATGVSNQPQHF. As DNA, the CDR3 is TGTGCCATCAGTGCGACAGGGGTGAGCAATCAGCCCCAGCATTTT.

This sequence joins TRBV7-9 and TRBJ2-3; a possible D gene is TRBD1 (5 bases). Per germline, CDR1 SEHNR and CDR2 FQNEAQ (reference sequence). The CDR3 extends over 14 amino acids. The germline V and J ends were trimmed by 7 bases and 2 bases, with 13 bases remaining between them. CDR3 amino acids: CASTLSGATDTQYF. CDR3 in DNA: TGTGCCAGCACACTGAGTGGGGCCACAGATACGCAGTATTTT.

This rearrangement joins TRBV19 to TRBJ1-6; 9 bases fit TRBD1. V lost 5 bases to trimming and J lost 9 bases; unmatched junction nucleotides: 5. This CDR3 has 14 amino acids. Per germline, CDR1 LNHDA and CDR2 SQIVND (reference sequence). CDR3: CASSQGTGRSPLHF. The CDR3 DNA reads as TGTGCCAGTAGTCAAGGGACAGGGCGTTCACCCCTCCACTTT.

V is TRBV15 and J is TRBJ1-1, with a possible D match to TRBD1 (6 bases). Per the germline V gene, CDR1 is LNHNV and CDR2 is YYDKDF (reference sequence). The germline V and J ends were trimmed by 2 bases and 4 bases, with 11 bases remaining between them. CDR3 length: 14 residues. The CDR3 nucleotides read TGTGCCACCAGCAGAAGTCAGGGGACCACTGAAGCTTTCTTT. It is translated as CATSRSQGTTEAFF.

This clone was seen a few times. As DNA, the CDR3 is TGCGCCAGCATCGGGGGGCAGACTGAAGCTTTCTTT. This encodes CASIGGQTEAFF. The rearrangement joins TRBV10-2 to TRBJ1-1, with D possibly matching TRBD1 (6 bases). V was cut by 7 bases and J by 5 bases, with 11 bases left in between. This CDR3 region has 12 residues. Germline V gene sequence: CDR1 WSHSY, CDR2 SAAADI.

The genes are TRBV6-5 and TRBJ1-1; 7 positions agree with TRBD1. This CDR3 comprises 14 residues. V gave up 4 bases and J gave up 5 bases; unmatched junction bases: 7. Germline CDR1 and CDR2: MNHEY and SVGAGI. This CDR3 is CASSSRGRGTEAFF. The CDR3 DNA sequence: TGTGCCAGCAGTTCGAGGGGGCGCGGGACTGAAGCTTTCTTT.

The CDR3 loop is CSVNRDRGQETQYF. The CDR3 DNA reads TGCAGCGTCAACCGGGACAGGGGCCAAGAGACCCAGTACTTC. This chain links TRBV29-1 with TRBJ2-5; 10 nucleotides line up with TRBD1. With 6 bases clipped from V and 1 base from J, the junction kept 5 bases outside the gene matches. From germline, CDR1 is SQVTM and CDR2 ANQGSEA. CDR3 length equals 14 residues.

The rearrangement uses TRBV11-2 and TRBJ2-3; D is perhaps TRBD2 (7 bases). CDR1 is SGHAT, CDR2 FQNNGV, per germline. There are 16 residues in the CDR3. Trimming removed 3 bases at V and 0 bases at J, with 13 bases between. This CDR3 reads CASSLLGGGSTDTQYF. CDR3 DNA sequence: TGTGCCAGCAGCTTGTTGGGGGGGGGCAGCACAGATACGCAGTATTTT.

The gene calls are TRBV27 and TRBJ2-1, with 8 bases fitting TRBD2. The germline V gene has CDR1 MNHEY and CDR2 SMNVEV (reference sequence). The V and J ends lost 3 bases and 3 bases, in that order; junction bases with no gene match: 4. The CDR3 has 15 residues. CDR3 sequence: CASSFGRGDYNEQFF. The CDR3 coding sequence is TGTGCCAGCAGTTTTGGGCGGGGGGACTACAATGAGCAGTTCTTC.